This T cell receptor (beta chain) derives from a study of cytomegalovirus exposure and HLA in healthy donors (dated by TCRdb to 2017 to 2019). Background on the whole study: According to an earlier analysis of 550 to 700 of the donors, some 180 million T cells yielded 117 million unique TCR beta sequences and approximately 300 Gb of sequence data. Roughly 300 gigabases of sequencing data and around 85 million unique TCR sequences made up an early release that covered roughly 670 HLA-typed donors. Of the roughly 410 genotyped donors, 81% were placed in the genetic ancestry cluster associated with self-reported Caucasian donors. The aim of the study was to test whether cataloging public T cell receptors could identify signatures of past pathogen exposure. The T cell repertoires of around 670 subjects were profiled by immunosequencing and related to cytomegalovirus serostatus. Along with the roughly 610-subject first cohort, a separate validation cohort of over a hundred different subjects was used. To predict cytomegalovirus infection status, the study combined high-throughput TCR immunosequencing, statistical association of individual TCRs with disease status, and machine learning. A later analysis re-examined previously published TCR beta repertoires from more than 650 donors and added high-resolution HLA genotyping to investigate patterns of TCR occurrence. The later analysis used no new phenotypic data to find candidate immune exposures, relying instead on TCR beta sequences and their occurrence across donors. To decide whether each TCR beta V gene segment behaved as functional or pseudogenic, an earlier analysis of some 570 of the donors relied on high-throughput TCR beta sequencing. Donor age, sex, ethnicity and CMV serostatus were collected together with the repertoire data. In a later genetic analysis, genome-wide SNP genotypes for about three fifths of the 666 donors were used, and that subset was treated as a discovery cohort. Every repertoire in the discovery cohort had been generated on one and the same sequencing platform. HLA typing included class I and class II loci at four-digit resolution. The number of donors typed differed by locus, with about 620-630 for A, B, C, DRB1 and DQB1, around 500 for DQA1, approximately 570 for DPA1, and 400 to 490 for DPB1. Roughly 5 DR-DQ haplotypes were handled as single units for association and clustering because linkage in the cohort was strong. Across 398 genotyped donors of the cohort, an average of 235,054 unique TCR beta nucleotide sequences per donor were sequenced, and 15% to 20% of those sequences were non-productive. What the authors observed across the whole study: In this cohort, only TCR beta chains were sequenced, and detectable features were limited by the absence of alpha or paired-chain data. A cluster of highly shared sequence variants was judged likely to represent a technical artifact of the sequencing pipeline. The authors suggested that the approach could potentially be generalized to other disease states and immunological phenotypes. CMV serostatus was the only immune exposure information available for the cohort. A further reported finding was that TCR beta sequences accurately predicted the HLA-A and HLA-B alleles for most subjects in the first cohort. In a later analysis, TCR association rates were found to vary across HLA loci, with the most associated TCRs seen for DRB1 alleles and the fewest for HLA-C alleles. Correlated functional status among segregating V segments might reflect linkage disequilibrium, but an unknown experimental factor could not be ruled out. In the study, 150 to 200 TCR beta chains were listed as associated with cytomegalovirus. According to a later analysis, most CMV-associated TCR beta chains appeared to be HLA-restricted, and the HLA associations seemed to be driven largely by CMV exposure. A later analysis associated 16,951 TCR beta sequences with specific HLA alleles at a false discovery rate of 0.05. In an earlier analysis of roughly 500 of the donors, most TCR beta V segments appeared in productive rearrangements about 90% or about 30% of the time, broadly matching IMGT annotations. The classifier was reported to diagnose cytomegalovirus status with high specificity and sensitivity in both the original and validation cohorts. The earlier analysis of approximately 560 of the donors excluded 15 to 20 rarely observed V segments, including chromosome 9 orphons, because counts were too low. A few of the identified cytomegalovirus-associated TCR beta chains were confirmed in vitro to be specific for cytomegalovirus antigens. Across donors, most TCR sequences were observed very rarely, whereas some public TCRs were present in many individuals. A later genetic analysis reported fewer N-insertions in productive TCRs among donors in an Asian-associated ancestry cluster than the roughly 700-donor mean. In a later analysis, HLA-associated TCR beta chains were found to be more clonally expanded and to have lower generation probabilities than equally common non-associated chains. Strong co-occurrence of HLA alleles, especially DR and DQ, made assigning TCR associations to individual alleles difficult. According to a later analysis, parvovirus B19, influenza, CMV and Epstein-Barr virus appeared linked to several top co-occurrence clusters. Sequencing depth was assumed to be roughly uniform across donors in the presence/absence analyses, though that assumption may not hold. Because the 87-base-pair reads could not distinguish some IMGT-functional V segments, including TRBV6-2 and TRBV6-3, those segments were excluded. In a later genetic analysis, a missense DCLRE1C variant was associated with V-gene and J-gene trimming of TCR beta chains, and the association was replicated in an independent cohort. HLA typing was unavailable for some donors at each locus, so association tests used only the typed subset.

The CDR3 spans 14 residues, from the cysteine through the phenylalanine. Solely the CDR3 DNA is kept, with 42 bases framed from the first base. The germline V gene gives CDR1 as SNHLY and CDR2 as FYNNEI. The trim is 8 bases for V and 0 bases for J, with a gap of 10 bases between the germline ends. This clone was observed a single time. What antigen it recognizes has not been identified. No qualities accompany the bases; no much larger clone lies one base away. In total, approximately 700 healthy bone marrow donors made up the cohort. At the time of sampling, every cohort member was nominally healthy, though immune exposures that went unrecorded were likely present. The donor tested CMV seropositive and was one of the 289 seropositive cohort members. A peripheral blood sample was provided by each donor, and peripheral blood mononuclear cells were used for TCR beta sequencing. Genomic DNA was extracted from the blood cell samples with the Qiagen DNeasy Blood Extraction Kit.

The library was produced with the immunoSEQ multiplex PCR assay. For the multiplex PCR, a mixture combining 60 forward primers for TCR Vbeta segments and 13 reverse primers for TCR Jbeta segments was used. Amplification of the CDR3 region of rearranged TCR beta genes was performed with a multiplex PCR assay on genomic DNA. On the Illumina HiSeq System, the amplified TCR beta libraries were sequenced as 87-base-pair reads. For the original study's pipeline: A later analysis counted about 80 million unique TCR beta chains across the approximately 700 repertoires, and some 11 million of these chains were shared by at least two donors. A nearest-neighbor algorithm error-corrected the raw reads and collapsed the reads into unique sequences, merging closely related sequences to remove PCR and sequencing errors. V, D and J gene segments were assigned by aligning CDR3 sequences to IMGT reference sequences. For a sequence to be retained, a match of at least six nucleotides was required to both a V gene segment and a J gene segment. Rearrangements were classified as productive when the CDR3 lacked stop codons and remained in frame with V and J, and all other rearrangements were classified as non-productive. Following IMGT convention, CDR3 was defined as the stretch from the second conserved V-encoded cysteine to the conserved J-encoded phenylalanine. The earlier analysis of approximately 500 of the donors excluded sequences that lacked an unambiguous match to a single V gene segment. An earlier analysis of almost 600 of the donors classified V segments as functional when productive rearrangements were above 56.7% and as segregating when the standard deviation between donors was above 5%. A statistical classification framework was developed to diagnose cytomegalovirus status using the catalog of TCR beta chain sequences. In a later analysis, V and J genes were assigned by comparing TCR nucleotide sequences against IMGT/GENE-DB human TR gene sequences. Using the TCRdist pipeline, a later analysis assigned CDR3 sequences along with most-parsimonious VDJ recombination scenarios. A later analysis defined each TCR beta chain by its CDR3 amino acid sequence plus V-gene family, and excluded reads lacking a unique V-gene family. As a way to deal with suspected cross-contamination and a sequencing artifact, a later analysis dropped hundreds of nucleotide sequences that were highly shared and had low generation probability. In a later analysis, a clonal expansion index for each public chain was calculated from normalized within-repertoire ranks of inferred template counts. A later analysis computed generation probabilities with a VDJ recombination model fitted to out-of-frame rearrangements, and checked the results against IGoR. In a later analysis, TCR-TCR, TCR-HLA and TCR-CMV co-occurrence was scored with hypergeometric tests, and a repertoire-size bias correction was applied to TCR pairs. A later analysis estimated false discovery rates by permuting HLA or CMV assignments 20 times. In a later analysis, co-occurring TCRs were grouped using DBSCAN, and TCRdist sequence similarity was added for clustering within HLA-allele-positive subsets. Repertoires with fewer than 30,000 or more than 120,000 public chains, plus five repertoires with anomalous nucleotide sharing, were excluded from co-occurrence clustering. Held by TCRdb, this immuneACCESS table contains in-frame sequences only and omits some clones. Under half of the omission traces to an unresolved V gene where checked; the cause of the rest is unknown. V and J calls and clone size are as listed in that table; D and trimming were resolved from the DNA. Within this sample are about 81,000 clones, with 77% of them counted one time only. Clones ranked in the top ten supply 2.5% to 3.5% of the sample.

The receptor chain draws on TRBV2 and TRBJ1-4; TRBD1 is a weak D gene call, 5 bases matching. Sequenced: PBMCs. This TCR was recovered from a man aged 50 to 59 in good health and CMV-seropositive. The DNA is TGTGCCAGCTCGCCGGGGGCAACTAATGAAAAACTGTTTTTT. Translation gives CASSPGATNEKLFF.